This T cell receptor (beta chain) was obtained from a study of blood T cell repertoires in COVID-19. Study information: COVID-19 samples, acute and convalescent, were from the United States, Italy and Spain. PBMCs, B-cell-depleted T cells, or T cells were the source of the cDNA or gDNA that made up the material.

Germline CDR1 reads SGHTA; CDR2 reads FQGNSA. V shed 6 bases and J 2 bases; nucleotides not matched to a gene: 6. This CDR3 is built from 14 residues. Authors' processing steps: Quantification of nucleated cells was approximated via reference gene primer amplification. Sequencing used immunoSEQ multiplex PCR; TCRdb keeps in-frame clones, though not all of them. From that table come the V and J calls and clone size; the DNA was used to work out D and trimming. The sample has about 210,000 clones, about 87% seen once; the top ten hold roughly 6.4%. Input material: peripheral blood. The origin of this receptor is a man aged 60-69 years who had recovered from COVID-19. This chain links TRBV7-2 with TRBJ2-7; TRBD2 matches 8 bases. The CDR3 DNA follows: TGTGCCAGCAGGAGGTCGGGACTAGCCTACGAGCAGTACTTC. This codes for CASRRSGLAYEQYF.